This T cell receptor (beta chain) was captured by sequencing in a study of OX40 agonist ivuxolimab in advanced cancers. Study background: An anti-OX40 (CD134) antibody with agonistic activity, ivuxolimab, was administered to patients.

CDR1 and CDR2 (germline): MNHNS, SASEGT. V lost 6 bases, J lost 5 bases, and 8 bases lay in between. This CDR3 spans 11 amino acids. TCRdb's copy holds only in-frame clones and misses some; the assay was immunoSEQ multiplex PCR. The table includes 68,000 or so clones, about 84% detected once. The TCR was taken from an adult with an advanced solid tumor such as melanoma, head and neck, liver or kidney cancer. The chain couples TRBV6-1 to TRBJ2-7; D call uncertain. Sample: CD4+ or CD8+ T cells sorted from blood, taken in a trial of the OX40 agonist ivuxolimab. The CDR3: CASRGYHEQYF. In nucleotides, the CDR3 is TGTGCCAGCAGAGGGTATCACGAGCAGTACTTC.